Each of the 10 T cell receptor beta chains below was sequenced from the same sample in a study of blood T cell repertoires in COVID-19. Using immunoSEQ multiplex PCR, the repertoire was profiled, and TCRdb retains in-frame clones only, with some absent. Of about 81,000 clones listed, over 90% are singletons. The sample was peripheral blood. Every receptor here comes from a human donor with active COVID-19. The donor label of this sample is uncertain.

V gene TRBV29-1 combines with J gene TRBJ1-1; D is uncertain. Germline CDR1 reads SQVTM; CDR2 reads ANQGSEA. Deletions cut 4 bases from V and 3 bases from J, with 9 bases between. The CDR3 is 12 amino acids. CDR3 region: CSVGRGDTEAFF. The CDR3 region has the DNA TGCAGCGTTGGTAGAGGCGACACTGAAGCTTTCTTT. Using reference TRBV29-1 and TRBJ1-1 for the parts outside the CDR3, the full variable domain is SAVISQKPSRDICQRGTSLTIQCQVDSQVTMMFWYRQQPGQSLTLIATANQGSEATYESGFVIDKFPISRPNLTFSTLTVSNMSPEDSSIYLCSVGRGDTEAFFGQGTRLTVV.

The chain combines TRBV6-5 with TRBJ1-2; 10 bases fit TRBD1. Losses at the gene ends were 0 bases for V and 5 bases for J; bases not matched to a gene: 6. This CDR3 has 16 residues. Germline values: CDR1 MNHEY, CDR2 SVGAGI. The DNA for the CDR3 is TGTGCCAGCAGTTACTCGGGGACAGGGGTGTCTTATGGCTACACCTTC. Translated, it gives CASSYSGTGVSYGYTF.

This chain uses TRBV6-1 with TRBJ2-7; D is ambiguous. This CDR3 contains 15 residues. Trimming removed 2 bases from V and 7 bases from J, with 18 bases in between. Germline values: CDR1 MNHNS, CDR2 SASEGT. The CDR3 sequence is CASSEMSELATEQYF. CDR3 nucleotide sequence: TGTGCCAGCAGTGAAATGAGCGAGTTGGCCACGGAGCAGTACTTC.

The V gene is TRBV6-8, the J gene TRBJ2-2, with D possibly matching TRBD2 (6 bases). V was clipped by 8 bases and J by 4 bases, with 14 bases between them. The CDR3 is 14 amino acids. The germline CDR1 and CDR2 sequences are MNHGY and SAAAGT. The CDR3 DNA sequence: TGTGCCAGCCCCTGCGGGGCGTTCACCGGGGAGCTGTTTTTT. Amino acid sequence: CASPCGAFTGELFF.

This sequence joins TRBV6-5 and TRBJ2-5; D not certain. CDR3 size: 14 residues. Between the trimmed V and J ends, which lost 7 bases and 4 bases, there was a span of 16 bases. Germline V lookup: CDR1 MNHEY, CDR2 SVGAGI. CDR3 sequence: CASTRHGTGETQYF. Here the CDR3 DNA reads TGTGCCAGCACTCGACACGGAACTGGAGAGACCCAGTACTTC.

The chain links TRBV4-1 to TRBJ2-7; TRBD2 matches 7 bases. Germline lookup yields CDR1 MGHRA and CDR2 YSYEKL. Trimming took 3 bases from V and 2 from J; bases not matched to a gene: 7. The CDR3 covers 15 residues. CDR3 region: CASSHPGLTTYEQYF. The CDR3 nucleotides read TGCGCCAGCAGCCATCCGGGACTAACGACCTACGAGCAGTACTTC.

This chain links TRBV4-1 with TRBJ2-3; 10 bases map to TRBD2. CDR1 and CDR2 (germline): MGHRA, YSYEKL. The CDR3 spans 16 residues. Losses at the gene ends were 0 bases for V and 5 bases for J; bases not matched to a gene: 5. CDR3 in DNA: TGCGCCAGCAGCCAAGAGGGGGCTAGCGGGAGAGATACGCAGTATTTT. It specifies CASSQEGASGRDTQYF.

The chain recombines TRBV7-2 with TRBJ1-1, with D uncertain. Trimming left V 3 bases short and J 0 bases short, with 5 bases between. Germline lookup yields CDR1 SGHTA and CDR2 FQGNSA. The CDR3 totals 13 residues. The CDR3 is CASSLELNTEAFF. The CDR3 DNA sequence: TGTGCCAGCAGCTTGGAGCTGAACACTGAAGCTTTCTTT. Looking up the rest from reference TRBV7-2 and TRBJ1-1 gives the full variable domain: GAGVSQSPSNKVTEKGKDVELRCDPISGHTALYWYRQSLGQGLEFLIYFQGNSAPDKSGLPSDRFSAERTGGSVSTLTIQRTQQEDSAVYLCASSLELNTEAFFGQGTRLTVV.

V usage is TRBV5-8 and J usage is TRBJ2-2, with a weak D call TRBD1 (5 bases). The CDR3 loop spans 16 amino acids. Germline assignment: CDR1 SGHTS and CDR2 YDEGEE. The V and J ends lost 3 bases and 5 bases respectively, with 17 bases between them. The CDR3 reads CASSSHRFSVTGELFF. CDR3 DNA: TGTGCCAGCAGCTCTCACAGGTTCTCGGTGACCGGGGAGCTGTTTTTT.

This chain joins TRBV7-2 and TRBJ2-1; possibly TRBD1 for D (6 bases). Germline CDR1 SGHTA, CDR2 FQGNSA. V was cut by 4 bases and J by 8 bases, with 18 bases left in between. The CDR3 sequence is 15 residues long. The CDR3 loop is CASSSRGSQGDEQFF. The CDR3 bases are TGTGCCAGCAGCTCTAGGGGTTCACAGGGTGATGAGCAGTTCTTC.